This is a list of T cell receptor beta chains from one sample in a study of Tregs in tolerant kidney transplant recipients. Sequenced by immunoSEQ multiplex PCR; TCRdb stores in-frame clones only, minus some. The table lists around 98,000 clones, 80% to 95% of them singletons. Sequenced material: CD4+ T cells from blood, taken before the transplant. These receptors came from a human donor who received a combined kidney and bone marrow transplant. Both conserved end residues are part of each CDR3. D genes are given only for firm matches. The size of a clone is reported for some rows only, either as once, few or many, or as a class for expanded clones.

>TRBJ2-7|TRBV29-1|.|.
CSVEGRGGQSSYEQYF
TGCAGCGTTGAAGGTCGGGGGGGACAGAGCTCCTACGAGCAGTACTTC
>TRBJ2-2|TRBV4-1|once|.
CASSQELRGFAGELFF
TGCGCCAGCAGCCAAGAACTAAGGGGTTTCGCCGGGGAGCTGTTTTTT
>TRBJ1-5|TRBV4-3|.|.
CASSQEANRVSQPQHF
TGCGCCAGCAGCCAAGAGGCAAACAGGGTATCTCAGCCCCAGCATTTT
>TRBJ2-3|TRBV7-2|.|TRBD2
CASSLLAGGTDTQYF
TGTGCCAGCAGCTTGCTAGCGGGGGGCACAGATACGCAGTATTTT
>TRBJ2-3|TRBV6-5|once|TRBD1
CASSRPGQGRNTQYF
TGTGCCAGCAGCCGTCCGGGACAGGGAAGAAATACGCAGTATTTT
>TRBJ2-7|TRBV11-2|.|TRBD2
CASRVSGGAGYEQYF
TGTGCCAGCAGGGTCAGCGGGGGGGCCGGGTACGAGCAGTACTTC
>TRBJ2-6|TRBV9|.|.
CASSPPPISGANVLTF
TGTGCCAGCAGCCCGCCGCCTATCTCTGGGGCCAACGTCCTGACTTTC
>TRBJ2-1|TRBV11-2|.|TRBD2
CASSLAGGPFEQFF
TGTGCCAGCAGCTTAGCGGGAGGGCCTTTTGAGCAGTTCTTC
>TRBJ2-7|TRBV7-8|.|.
CASSQVQNFYEQYF
TGTGCCAGCAGCCAGGTTCAGAATTTCTACGAGCAGTACTTC
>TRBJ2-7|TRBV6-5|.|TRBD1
CASSPTGVMYEQYF
TGTGCCAGCAGTCCGACAGGGGTAATGTACGAGCAGTACTTC
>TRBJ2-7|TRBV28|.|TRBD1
CASSTGGGEQYF
TGTGCCAGCAGCACAGGGGGCGGGGAGCAGTACTTC
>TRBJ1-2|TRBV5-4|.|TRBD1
CASSAGVNTGGDYGYTF
TGTGCCAGCAGCGCAGGCGTTAATACAGGGGGTGACTATGGCTACACCTTC
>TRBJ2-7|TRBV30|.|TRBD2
CAWSVKLAINEQYF
TGTGCCTGGAGTGTAAAACTAGCGATAAACGAGCAGTACTTC
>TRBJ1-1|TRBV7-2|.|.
CASSLPQGARNTEAFF
TGTGCCAGCAGCCTCCCCCAGGGCGCGAGGAACACTGAAGCTTTCTTT
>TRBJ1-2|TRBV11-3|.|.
CASSLDGRAGFGYTF
TGTGCCAGCAGCTTAGATGGCCGGGCAGGGTTTGGCTACACCTTC
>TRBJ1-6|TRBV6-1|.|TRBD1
CASSDQGAVSPLHF
TGTGCCAGCAGTGATCAGGGGGCTGTTTCACCCCTCCACTTT
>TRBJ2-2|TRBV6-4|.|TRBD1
CASSDLDRDWNTGELFF
TGTGCCAGCAGTGACCTGGACAGGGATTGGAACACCGGGGAGCTGTTTTTT
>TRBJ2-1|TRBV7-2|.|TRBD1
CASTLPGQGASNEQFF
TGTGCCAGCACGCTACCGGGACAGGGGGCGTCCAATGAGCAGTTCTTC
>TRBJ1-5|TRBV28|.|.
CASSLPGGQPQHF
TGTGCCAGCAGTTTACCGGGAGGGCAGCCCCAGCATTTT
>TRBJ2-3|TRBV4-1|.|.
CASSQEGGGGAEDTQYF
TGCGCCAGCAGCCAAGAGGGTGGAGGGGGCGCGGAAGATACGCAGTATTTT
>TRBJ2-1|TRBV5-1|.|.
CASSQEVASYNEQFF
TGCGCCAGCAGCCAGGAGGTAGCCTCCTACAATGAGCAGTTCTTC
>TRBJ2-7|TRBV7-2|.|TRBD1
CASSPGTGTYEQYF
TGTGCCAGCAGCCCCGGGACAGGGACCTACGAGCAGTACTTC
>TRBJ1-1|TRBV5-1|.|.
CASSWSLENTEAFF
TGCGCCAGCAGTTGGAGTCTCGAGAACACTGAAGCTTTCTTT
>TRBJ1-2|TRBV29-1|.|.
CSVQTGGNYGYTF
TGCAGCGTTCAGACGGGTGGTAACTATGGCTACACCTTC
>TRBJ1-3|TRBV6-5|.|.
CASRPYGTSGNTIYF
TGTGCCAGCAGGCCTTACGGTACCTCTGGAAACACCATATATTTT
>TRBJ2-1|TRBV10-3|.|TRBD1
CAISEWDRDSGQFF
TGTGCCATCAGTGAGTGGGACAGGGATAGTGGGCAGTTCTTC
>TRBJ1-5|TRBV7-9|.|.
CASSLAGEGNQPQHF
TGTGCCAGCAGCTTAGCCGGGGAGGGCAATCAGCCCCAGCATTTT
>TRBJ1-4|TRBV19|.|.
CASSKTGNEKLFF
TGTGCCAGTAGTAAGACAGGAAATGAAAAACTGTTTTTT
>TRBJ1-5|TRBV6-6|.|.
CASSYSADQPQHF
TGTGCCAGCAGTTACTCCGCAGATCAGCCCCAGCATTTT
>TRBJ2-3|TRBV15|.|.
CATSRLHLADTQYF
TGTGCCACCAGCAGACTCCACCTAGCAGATACGCAGTATTTT
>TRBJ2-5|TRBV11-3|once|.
CASSLDSQGRETQYF
TGTGCCAGCAGCTTAGATTCCCAGGGTAGGGAGACCCAGTACTTC
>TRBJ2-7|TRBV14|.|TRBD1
CASSQVFGTEKYF
TGTGCCAGCAGCCAAGTGTTCGGGACAGAAAAGTACTTC
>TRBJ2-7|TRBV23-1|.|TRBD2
CASSRGTSGLEQYF
TGCGCCAGCAGTCGAGGGACTAGCGGGCTCGAGCAGTACTTC
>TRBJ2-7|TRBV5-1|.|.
CASSGQGYEQYF
TGCGCCAGCAGCGGGCAGGGTTACGAGCAGTACTTC
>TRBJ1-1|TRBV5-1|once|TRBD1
CASSLEGQGQGNTEAFF
TGCGCCAGCAGCTTGGAGGGACAGGGCCAAGGGAACACTGAAGCTTTCTTT
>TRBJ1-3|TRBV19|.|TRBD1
CASSVDRAGNTIYF
TGTGCCAGTAGTGTCGACAGGGCTGGAAACACCATATATTTT
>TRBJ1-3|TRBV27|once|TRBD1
CASPDPRQGFIIHSGNTIYF
TGTGCCAGCCCCGACCCGAGACAGGGCTTTATAATCCACTCTGGAAACACCATATATTTT
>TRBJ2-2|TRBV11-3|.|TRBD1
CATSGTGNTGELFF
TGTGCCACCTCCGGGACAGGCAACACCGGGGAGCTGTTTTTT
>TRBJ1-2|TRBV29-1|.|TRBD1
CSVGRQGGYTF
TGCAGCGTTGGAAGACAGGGTGGCTACACCTTC
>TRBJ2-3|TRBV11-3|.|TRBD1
CASSHGQGRADTQYF
TGTGCCAGCAGCCACGGACAGGGGAGGGCAGATACGCAGTATTTT
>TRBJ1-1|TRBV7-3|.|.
CASSLILEGRGSRLENTEAFF
TGTGCCAGCAGCTTAATTCTAGAAGGAAGGGGTTCACGTCTAGAGAACACTGAAGCTTTCTTT
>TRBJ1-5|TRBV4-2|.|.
CASSQKAGDSNQPQHF
TGTGCCAGCAGCCAAAAGGCGGGGGATAGCAATCAGCCCCAGCATTTT
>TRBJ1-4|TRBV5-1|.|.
CASSLDVGGREKLFF
TGCGCCAGCAGCTTGGACGTCGGAGGACGTGAAAAACTGTTTTTT
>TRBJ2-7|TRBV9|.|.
CASSVGGSRLNYEQYF
TGTGCCAGCAGCGTGGGGGGATCGAGGCTGAACTACGAGCAGTACTTC
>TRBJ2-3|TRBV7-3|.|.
CASSATGGQSTDTQYF
TGTGCCAGCAGCGCCACCGGGGGACAGAGCACAGATACGCAGTATTTT
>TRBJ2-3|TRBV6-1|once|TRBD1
CASSLQGADTQYF
TGTGCCAGCAGTCTCCAGGGGGCAGATACGCAGTATTTT
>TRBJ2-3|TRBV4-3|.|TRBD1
CASSDRDRGTDTQYF
TGCGCCAGCAGTGACCGGGACAGGGGCACAGATACGCAGTATTTT
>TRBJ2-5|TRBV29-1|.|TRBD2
CSVGTSGQETQYF
TGCAGCGTCGGGACTAGCGGGCAAGAGACCCAGTACTTC
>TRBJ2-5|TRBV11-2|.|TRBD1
CASSLRGGGKETQYF
TGTGCCAGCAGCTTACGAGGGGGCGGAAAAGAGACCCAGTACTTC
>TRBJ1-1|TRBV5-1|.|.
CASSTQTGLLNTEAFF
TGCGCCAGCAGCACCCAGACAGGCCTCTTGAACACTGAAGCTTTCTTT